This is a list of T cell receptor beta chains from one sample in a study of CD8 T cells in Susac syndrome. TCRdb analysed the immunoSEQ multiplex PCR reads with MiXCR anew, one entry per CDR3 protein. This table holds 150,000 to 200,000 distinct CDR3 sequences, roughly 95% found once. Material for sequencing was CD4+ T cells from PBMCs. The source of these receptors is a human donor in good health. Both conserved end residues are part of each CDR3. D genes are given only for firm matches. Rows may omit the clone size; those that give it use once, few, many or a size class.

TRBV3-1,TRBJ2-3,TRBD2,-,CASSLAGGQTDTQYF,TGTGCCAGCAGTCTAGCGGGGGGTCAGACAGATACGCAGTATTTT
TRBV5-4,TRBJ2-3,-,-,CASSTARATDTQYF,TGTGCCAGCAGCACTGCTCGGGCCACAGATACGCAGTATTTT
TRBV5-6,TRBJ2-7,-,-,CASSLGVNYEQYF,TGTGCCAGCAGCTTGGGTGTCAACTACGAGCAGTACTTC
TRBV18,TRBJ2-5,-,-,CASSPDRQETQYF,TGTGCCAGCTCACCCGACAGACAAGAGACCCAGTACTTC
TRBV29-1,TRBJ1-2,-,-,CSVAGRYNYGYTF,TGCAGCGTTGCGGGACGGTATAACTATGGCTACACCTTC
TRBV10-3,TRBJ1-2,-,-,CAIRSREFTYGYTF,TGTGCCATCAGATCCAGGGAGTTTACCTATGGCTACACCTTC
TRBV30,TRBJ2-3,-,-,CAWTTQATDTQYF,TGTGCCTGGACCACACAAGCTACAGATACGCAGTATTTT
TRBV19,TRBJ1-1,-,-,CATVSSNTEAFF,TGTGCCACAGTGTCCTCCAACACTGAAGCTTTCTTT
TRBV12-3/TRBV12-4,TRBJ1-2,TRBD1,-,CASSSTGRDYGYTF,TGTGCCAGCAGTTCGACAGGGCGCGACTATGGCTACACCTTC
TRBV2,TRBJ1-5,-,-,CASSGEGGNQPQHF,TGTGCCAGCAGTGGGGAGGGCGGCAATCAGCCCCAGCATTTT
TRBV29-1,TRBJ2-1,-,once,CSVWTARTDNNEQFF,TGCAGCGTTTGGACGGCTAGGACAGACAACAATGAGCAGTTCTTC
TRBV6-1,TRBJ2-5,TRBD2,-,CASNRLAGGNIQETQYF,TGTGCCAGCAACCGACTAGCGGGGGGGAATATCCAAGAGACCCAGTACTTC
TRBV4-1,TRBJ2-1,-,-,CASSQDTWQYNEQFF,TGCGCCAGCAGCCAAGATACTTGGCAGTACAATGAGCAGTTCTTC
TRBV3-1,TRBJ2-2,-,few,CASSQGQNTGELFF,TGTGCCAGCAGTCAGGGACAGAACACCGGGGAGCTGTTTTTT
TRBV30,TRBJ2-1,-,-,CAWSGARGEQFF,TGTGCCTGGAGTGGAGCCAGGGGTGAGCAGTTCTTC
TRBV24-1,TRBJ1-1,-,few,CATSDKEGTEAFF,TGTGCCACCAGTGATAAGGAGGGAACTGAAGCTTTCTTT
TRBV7-9,TRBJ2-3,TRBD1,-,CASSPDRVRDTQYF,TGTGCCAGCAGCCCGGACAGGGTGAGAGATACGCAGTATTTT
TRBV5-4,TRBJ1-1,TRBD1,few,CASSLVGQADRGAFF,TGTGCCAGCAGCTTGGTTGGACAGGCCGATCGTGGAGCTTTCTTT
TRBV18,TRBJ2-7,-,-,CASSPYQGHEQYF,TGTGCCAGCTCACCATATCAGGGGCACGAGCAGTACTTC
TRBV5-6,TRBJ1-2,-,-,CASSLGLGREGYTF,TGTGCCAGCAGCTTGGGACTGGGGCGGGAGGGCTACACCTTC
TRBV12-3/TRBV12-4,TRBJ2-1,-,-,CASSLGAYNEQFF,TGTGCCAGCAGTTTAGGGGCCTACAATGAGCAGTTCTTC
TRBV5-4,TRBJ1-1,-,-,CASSSPLWGNTEAFF,TGTGCCAGCAGCTCACCCCTCTGGGGGAACACTGAAGCTTTCTTT
TRBV28,TRBJ1-1,-,-,CASSRGTVTEAFF,TGTGCCAGCAGCCGAGGGACTGTGACTGAAGCTTTCTTT
TRBV9,TRBJ1-3,-,-,CASSGPSRGSGNTIYF,TGTGCCAGCAGCGGGCCCTCTAGGGGCTCTGGAAACACCATATATTTT
TRBV28,TRBJ2-7,-,-,CASSSPGSSYEQYF,TGTGCCAGCAGTTCTCCCGGGTCCTCCTACGAGCAGTACTTC
TRBV29-1,TRBJ1-3,-,-,CSPRGSSGNTIYF,TGCAGCCCGCGGGGATCCTCTGGAAACACCATATATTTT
TRBV12-3/TRBV12-4,TRBJ2-7,TRBD1,-,CASHPQTGLSEQYF,TGTGCCAGCCACCCTCAGACAGGGCTCTCCGAGCAGTACTTC
TRBV6-5,TRBJ1-5,-,few,CASRNSEDQPQHF,TGTGCCAGCAGAAACTCGGAAGATCAGCCCCAGCATTTT
TRBV5-1,TRBJ2-2,TRBD2,-,CASSLMAGGTGELFF,TGCGCCAGCAGCTTGATGGCGGGGGGGACCGGGGAGCTGTTTTTT
TRBV7-9,TRBJ1-3,-,-,CASISSGNTIYF,TGTGCCAGCATTAGCTCTGGAAACACCATATATTTT
TRBV7-9,TRBJ2-6,-,once,CASPPRGESSGANVLTF,TGTGCCAGCCCTCCAAGGGGAGAAAGCTCTGGGGCCAACGTCCTGACTTTC
TRBV9,TRBJ1-3,-,-,CASSVEAGFGNTIYF,TGTGCCAGCAGCGTAGAGGCAGGGTTTGGAAACACCATATATTTT
TRBV2,TRBJ2-3,-,-,CASTPRGQLLTDTQYF,TGTGCCAGCACCCCCCGCGGGCAGCTACTCACAGATACGCAGTATTTT
TRBV29-1,TRBJ1-1,-,-,CSVDWGGNTEAFF,TGCAGCGTTGATTGGGGAGGGAACACTGAAGCTTTCTTT
TRBV15,TRBJ1-5,TRBD1,-,CATSRETGRNQPQHF,TGTGCCACCAGCAGAGAGACAGGGCGGAATCAGCCCCAGCATTTT
TRBV3-1,TRBJ1-3,-,-,CASRVNSGNTIYF,TGTGCCAGCAGGGTAAACTCTGGAAACACCATATATTTT
TRBV7-2,TRBJ2-2,TRBD2,once,CASSLRWRGTRTGELFF,TGTGCCAGCAGCTTAAGGTGGCGGGGGACGAGAACCGGGGAGCTGTTTTTT
TRBV12-3/TRBV12-4,TRBJ2-5,-,-,CASSRQVQETQYF,TGTGCCAGCAGTCGACAGGTACAAGAGACCCAGTACTTC
TRBV9,TRBJ2-5,-,-,CASSVATSLETQYF,TGTGCCAGCAGCGTAGCTACTAGTTTAGAGACCCAGTACTTC
TRBV7-8,TRBJ2-5,TRBD1,-,CASSFGQARETQYF,TGTGCCAGCAGCTTCGGACAGGCTAGGGAGACCCAGTACTTC
TRBV29-1,TRBJ2-7,TRBD2,-,CSVTSGAVGSYEQYF,TGCAGCGTGACTAGCGGGGCGGTGGGCTCCTACGAGCAGTACTTC
TRBV4-2,TRBJ1-2,-,once,CASSQDRANYGYTF,TGTGCCAGCAGCCAAGACCGAGCTAACTATGGCTACACCTTC
TRBV7-8,TRBJ1-4,TRBD1,-,CASSPLDRADEKLFF,TGTGCCAGCAGTCCCCTAGACAGGGCGGATGAAAAACTGTTTTTT
TRBV24-1,TRBJ2-2,-,once,CATSDRIGSGELFF,TGTGCCACCAGTGACCGTATAGGGTCCGGGGAGCTGTTTTTT
TRBV29-1,TRBJ1-4,-,-,CSVLDRTNEKLFF,TGCAGCGTTCTCGACAGGACTAATGAAAAACTGTTTTTT
TRBV7-9,TRBJ2-1,-,-,CASSATTGGDQFF,TGTGCCAGCAGCGCCACAACAGGGGGGGATCAGTTCTTC
TRBV20-1,TRBJ2-3,-,-,CSALIPGGWNTQYF,TGCAGTGCGTTAATCCCCGGGGGCTGGAATACGCAGTATTTT
TRBV12-5,TRBJ2-7,TRBD2,-,CASGYNLGLAGEQYF,TGTGCTAGTGGTTACAACCTCGGACTAGCCGGCGAGCAGTACTTC
TRBV7-9,TRBJ1-2,-,-,CASSLEGGYTF,TGTGCCAGCAGCTTAGAAGGGGGCTACACCTTC
TRBV25-1,TRBJ1-2,TRBD1,-,CASSGVKGAVRYGYTF,TGTGCCAGCAGTGGGGTGAAGGGGGCTGTTCGGTATGGCTACACCTTC
TRBV11-2,TRBJ2-1,TRBD1,-,CASSFRTGYNEQFF,TGTGCCAGCAGCTTCCGGACAGGCTACAATGAGCAGTTCTTC
TRBV5-1,TRBJ2-7,-,-,CASSLEASPPYEQYF,TGCGCCAGCAGCTTGGAAGCTAGTCCCCCCTACGAGCAGTACTTC